The present TCR beta chain was sequenced within a study of T-cell reconstitution after alpha-beta-depleted transplantation in children. This CDR3 is 14 amino acids long. Germline V lookup: CDR1 KGHSH, CDR2 LQKENI. V lost 0 bases to trimming and J lost 0 bases, with 5 bases between them. The authors prepared the TCRbeta library with unique molecular identifiers. TCRdb re-derived calls from the PCR reads in MiXCR, one entry per CDR3 protein. The sample lists hundreds of thousands of distinct CDR3 sequences, around 15% occurring once. The sequence was collected from a boy younger than two who had a stem cell transplant for Wiskott-Aldrich syndrome, so the T cells may come from the graft donor. This chain connects TRBV18 to TRBJ2-5; no firm D call. Material: PBMCs, mostly from graft donor cells, obtained 360 days after TCRalphabeta/CD19-depleted stem cell transplant. CDR3 bases: TGTGCCAGCTCACCACCGTCAGACCAAGAGACCCAGTACTTC. This translates into CASSPPSDQETQYF.